This T cell receptor (beta chain) was observed in a study of memory CD4+ T cells and cytomegalovirus serostatus. Across the whole study: Healthy Belgian adult donors included under ten CMV-positive and some 25 CMV-negative people.

Overall study findings and caveats: A US-trained random forest predicted CMV serostatus with median AUC around 0.9.

Profiling relied on immunoSEQ multiplex PCR, and the TCRdb table lists in-frame clones only, not all of them. Among roughly 40,000 clones listed, 79% were seen once. Single viable CD3+CD4+CD8-CD45RO+ cells were sorted as the memory CD4+ T cells. The CDR3 extends over 14 amino acids. The V gene's germline CDR1 is SGHAT and CDR2 FQDESV (reference sequence). V lost 4 bases and J 5 bases, leaving 14 bases between the germline ends. This clone ranks as medium-sized. Its matching antigen is unknown. The TCR comes from an adult in good health and CMV-seronegative. The chain employs TRBV11-1 and TRBJ1-1; weak D call: TRBD1 (5 bases). The specimen sequenced was memory CD4+ T cells from blood. The DNA for the CDR3 is TGTGCCAGCAGCTCGCCGGGGCGGAAAACTGAAGCTTTCTTT. This gives the protein CASSSPGRKTEAFF.